This T cell receptor beta chain was sequenced during a study of glioma-infiltrating T cells. Amplification of TCR alpha and beta CDR3 regions from RNA used iRepertoire nested multiplex PCR. TCRdb reprocessed the multiplex PCR reads with MiXCR, giving one entry per CDR3 protein. The table includes about 140,000 distinct CDR3 sequences, about two fifths detected once. Germline CDR1 is MNHNS and CDR2 is SASEGT. V was pared by 7 bases and J by 4 bases, with 17 bases between. This CDR3 contains 14 residues. Findings and caveats of the study: Very few CDR3 sequences were shared between tissue and blood. Tissue-blood divergence was below expectation in non-neoplastic patients, above in gliomas.

This clonotype was picked up a small number of times. Its antigen is unidentified. Source material: glioma tissue, nonneoplastic brain tissue, or PBMCs (not recorded which). The clonotype originates from a human donor with low-grade glioma or glioblastoma, undergoing nonglioma brain surgery, or in good health (not recorded which). This sequence joins TRBV6-1 and TRBJ2-7; D may be TRBD2 (5 bases). CDR3 loop: CASKGTGTTYEQYF. Written as DNA, the CDR3 is TGTGCCAGCAAGGGAACGGGAACAACTTACGAGCAGTACTTC.